What follows describes a single T cell receptor (beta chain). The antigen is undetermined. Libraries were prepared by immunoSEQ multiplex PCR; TCRdb keeps only in-frame clonotypes and omits some of them. The sample yields roughly 92,000 clones, about 86% seen once. Germline values: CDR1 SGHAT, CDR2 FQNNGV. This CDR3 has 15 residues. V shed 5 bases and J 1 base; nucleotides not matched to a gene: 6. These data are taken from a study of radiotherapy plus CTLA-4 blockade in lung cancer. Study summary: Objective responses were seen in under 20% of patients, disease control in 31%.

Each patient with chemo-refractory metastatic non-small-cell lung cancer was treated with focal radiation plus CTLA-4 blockade using ipilimumab. General study points: Early blood T cell clone dynamics, with interferon-beta, were reported to best predict response. Subsequent to radiotherapy plus ipilimumab, tumor-derived TCR clones underwent expansion in blood.

V and J are TRBV11-2 and TRBJ1-1; 8 bases are shared with TRBD1. The origin of this receptor is a human donor with non-small cell lung cancer who had a partial response to radiotherapy plus ipilimumab. This specimen was peripheral blood, taken from a patient treated with radiotherapy plus ipilimumab. This chain's CDR3 is CASSPGGTGNTEAFF. The CDR3 DNA reads as TGTGCCAGCAGCCCCGGGGGGACAGGGAACACTGAAGCTTTCTTT.